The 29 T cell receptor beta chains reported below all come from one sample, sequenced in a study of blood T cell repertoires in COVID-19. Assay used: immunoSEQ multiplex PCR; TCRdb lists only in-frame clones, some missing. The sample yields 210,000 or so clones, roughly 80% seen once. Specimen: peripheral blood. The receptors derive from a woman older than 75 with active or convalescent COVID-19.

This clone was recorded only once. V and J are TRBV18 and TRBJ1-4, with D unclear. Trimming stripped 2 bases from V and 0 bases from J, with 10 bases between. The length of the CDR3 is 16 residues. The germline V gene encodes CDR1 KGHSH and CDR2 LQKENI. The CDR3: CASSPVVPATNEKLFF. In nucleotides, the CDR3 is TGTGCCAGCTCACCAGTGGTCCCAGCAACTAATGAAAAACTGTTTTTT.

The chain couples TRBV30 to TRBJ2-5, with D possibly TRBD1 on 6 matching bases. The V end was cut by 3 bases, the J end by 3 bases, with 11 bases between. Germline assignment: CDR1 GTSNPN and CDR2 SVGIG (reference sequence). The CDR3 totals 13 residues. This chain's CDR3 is CAWRPAGEETQYF. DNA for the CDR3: TGTGCCTGGAGACCGGCAGGGGAAGAGACCCAGTACTTC.

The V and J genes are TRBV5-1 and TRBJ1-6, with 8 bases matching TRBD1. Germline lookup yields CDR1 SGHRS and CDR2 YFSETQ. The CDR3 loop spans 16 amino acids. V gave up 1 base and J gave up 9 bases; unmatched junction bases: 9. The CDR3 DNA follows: TGCGCCAGCAGCTTGACAATCGGCACAGGGGGTTCACCCCTCCACTTT. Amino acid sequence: CASSLTIGTGGSPLHF.

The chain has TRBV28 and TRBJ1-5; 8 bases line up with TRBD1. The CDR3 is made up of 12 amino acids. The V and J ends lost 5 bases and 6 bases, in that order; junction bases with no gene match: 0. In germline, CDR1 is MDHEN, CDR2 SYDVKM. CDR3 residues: CASSGQGQPQHF. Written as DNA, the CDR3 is TGTGCCAGCAGTGGACAGGGTCAGCCCCAGCATTTT.

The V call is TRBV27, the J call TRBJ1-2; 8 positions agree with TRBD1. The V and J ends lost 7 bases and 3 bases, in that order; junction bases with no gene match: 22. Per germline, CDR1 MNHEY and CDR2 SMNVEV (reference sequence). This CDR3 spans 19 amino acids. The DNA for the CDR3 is TGTGCCAGCAAAGCGGCCTTCTCAGGGGGCGCTTTTCCCTACTATGGCTACACCTTC. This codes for CASKAAFSGGAFPYYGYTF.

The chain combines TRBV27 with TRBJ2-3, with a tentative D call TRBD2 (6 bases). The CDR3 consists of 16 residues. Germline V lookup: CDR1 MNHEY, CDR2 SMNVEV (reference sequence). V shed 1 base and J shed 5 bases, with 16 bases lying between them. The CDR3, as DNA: TGTGCCAGCAGTTTATATGGCGGGGCATCGGGAGATACGCAGTATTTT. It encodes CASSLYGGASGDTQYF.

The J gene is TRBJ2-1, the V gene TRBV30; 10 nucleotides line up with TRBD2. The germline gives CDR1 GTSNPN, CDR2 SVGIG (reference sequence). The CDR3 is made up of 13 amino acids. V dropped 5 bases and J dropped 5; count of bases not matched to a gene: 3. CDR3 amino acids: CAWERGGNNEQFF. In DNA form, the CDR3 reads TGTGCCTGGGAGCGGGGGGGAAACAATGAGCAGTTCTTC.

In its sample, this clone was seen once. This CDR3 is CASSDVGGGQGTYEQYF. The CDR3, as DNA: TGTGCCAGCAGTGACGTAGGTGGGGGACAGGGAACCTACGAGCAGTACTTC. This rearrangement joins TRBV6-1 to TRBJ2-7; 9 bases map to TRBD1. Per the germline V gene, CDR1 is MNHNS and CDR2 is SASEGT. The CDR3 runs to 17 residues. The V gene end was trimmed by 3 bases and the J gene end by 2 bases; junction bases not matched to a gene: 11.

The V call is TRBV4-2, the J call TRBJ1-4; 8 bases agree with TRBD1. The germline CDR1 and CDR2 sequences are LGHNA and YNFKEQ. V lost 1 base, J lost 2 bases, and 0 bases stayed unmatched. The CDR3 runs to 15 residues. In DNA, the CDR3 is TGTGCCAGCAGCCAAGGACAGGGGACTAATGAAAAACTGTTTTTT. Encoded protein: CASSQGQGTNEKLFF.

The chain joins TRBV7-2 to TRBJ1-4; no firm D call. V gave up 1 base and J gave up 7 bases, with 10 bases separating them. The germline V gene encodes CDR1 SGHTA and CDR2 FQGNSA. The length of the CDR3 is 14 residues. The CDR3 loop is CASSLGHSGEKLFF. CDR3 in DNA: TGTGCCAGCAGCTTAGGACACAGTGGTGAAAAACTGTTTTTT.

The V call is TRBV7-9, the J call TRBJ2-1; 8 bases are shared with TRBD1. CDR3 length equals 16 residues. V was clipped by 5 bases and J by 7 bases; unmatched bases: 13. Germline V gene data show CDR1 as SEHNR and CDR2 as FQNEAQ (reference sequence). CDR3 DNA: TGTGCCAGCAGCGTTGCAGGGGGCACCATGATGAATGAGCAGTTCTTC. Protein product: CASSVAGGTMMNEQFF.

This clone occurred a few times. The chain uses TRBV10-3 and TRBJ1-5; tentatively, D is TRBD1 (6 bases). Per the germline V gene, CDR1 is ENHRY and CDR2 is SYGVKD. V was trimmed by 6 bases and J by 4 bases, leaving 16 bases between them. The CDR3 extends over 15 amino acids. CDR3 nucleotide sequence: TGTGCCATCAGGGGGACCGGGACACCAAATCAGCCCCAGCATTTT. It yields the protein CAIRGTGTPNQPQHF.

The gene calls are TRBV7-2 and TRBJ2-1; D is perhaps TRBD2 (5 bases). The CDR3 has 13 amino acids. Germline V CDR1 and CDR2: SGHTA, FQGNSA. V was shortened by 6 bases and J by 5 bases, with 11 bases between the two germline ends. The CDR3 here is CASSLAGNNEQFF. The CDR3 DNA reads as TGTGCCAGCAGTCTAGCCGGCAACAATGAGCAGTTCTTC. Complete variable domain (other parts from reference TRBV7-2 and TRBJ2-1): GAGVSQSPSNKVTEKGKDVELRCDPISGHTALYWYRQSLGQGLEFLIYFQGNSAPDKSGLPSDRFSAERTGGSVSTLTIQRTQQEDSAVYLCASSLAGNNEQFFGPGTRLTVL.

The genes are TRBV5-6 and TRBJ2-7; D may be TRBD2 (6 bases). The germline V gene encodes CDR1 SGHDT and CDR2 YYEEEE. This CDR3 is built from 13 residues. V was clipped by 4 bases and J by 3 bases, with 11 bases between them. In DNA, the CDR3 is TGTGCCAGCAGCGAACCCGGGGGCTACGAGCAGTACTTC. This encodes CASSEPGGYEQYF.

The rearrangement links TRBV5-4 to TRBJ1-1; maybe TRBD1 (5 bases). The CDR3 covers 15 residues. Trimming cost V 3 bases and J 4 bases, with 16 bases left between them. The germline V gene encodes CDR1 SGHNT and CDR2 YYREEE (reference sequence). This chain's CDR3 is CASSSGGRGSTEAFF. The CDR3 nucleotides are TGTGCCAGCAGCTCGGGGGGACGAGGCAGCACTGAAGCTTTCTTT.

In nucleotides, the CDR3 is TGTGCCAGCAGCATAAGACCGGGGAGGGATACGCAGTATTTT. Translation: CASSIRPGRDTQYF. The genes are TRBV7-2 and TRBJ2-3; tentative D call: TRBD2 (6 bases). V was trimmed by 5 bases and J by 6 bases, leaving 15 bases between them. The germline V gene has CDR1 SGHTA and CDR2 FQGNSA. The CDR3 runs 14 residues.

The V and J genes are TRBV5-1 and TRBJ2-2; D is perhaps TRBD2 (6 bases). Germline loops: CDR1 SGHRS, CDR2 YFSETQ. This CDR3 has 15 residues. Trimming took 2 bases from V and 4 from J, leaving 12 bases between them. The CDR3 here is CASSLGPGGTGELFF. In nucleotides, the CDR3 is TGCGCCAGCAGCTTAGGCCCCGGGGGCACCGGGGAGCTGTTTTTT.

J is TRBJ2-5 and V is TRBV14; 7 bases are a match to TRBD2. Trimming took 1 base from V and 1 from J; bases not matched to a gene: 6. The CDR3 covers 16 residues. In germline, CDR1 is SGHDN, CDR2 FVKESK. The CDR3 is CASSQGYGRSQETQYF. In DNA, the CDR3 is TGTGCCAGCAGCCAAGGATACGGGAGGTCCCAAGAGACCCAGTACTTC.

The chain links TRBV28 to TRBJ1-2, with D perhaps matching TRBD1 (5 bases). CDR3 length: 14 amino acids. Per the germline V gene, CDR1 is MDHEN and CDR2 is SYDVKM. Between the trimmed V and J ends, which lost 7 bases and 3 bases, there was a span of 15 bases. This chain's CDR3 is CASTVGGTYYGYTF. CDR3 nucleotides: TGTGCCAGCACCGTGGGGGGGACCTACTATGGCTACACCTTC.

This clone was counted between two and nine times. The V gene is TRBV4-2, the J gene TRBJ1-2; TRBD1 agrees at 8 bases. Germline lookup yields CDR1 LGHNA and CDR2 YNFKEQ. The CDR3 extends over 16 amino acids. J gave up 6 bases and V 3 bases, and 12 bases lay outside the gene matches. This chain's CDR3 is CASSQMTGDRFDGYTF. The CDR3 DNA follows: TGTGCCAGCAGCCAGATGACAGGGGATAGATTTGATGGCTACACCTTC.

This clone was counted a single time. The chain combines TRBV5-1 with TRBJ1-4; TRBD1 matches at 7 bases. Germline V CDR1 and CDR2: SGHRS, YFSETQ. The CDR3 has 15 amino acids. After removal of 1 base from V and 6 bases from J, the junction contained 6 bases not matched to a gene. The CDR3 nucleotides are TGCGCCAGCAGCTTGTTGCAGGGGGTAGATGAAAAACTGTTTTTT. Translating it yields CASSLLQGVDEKLFF.

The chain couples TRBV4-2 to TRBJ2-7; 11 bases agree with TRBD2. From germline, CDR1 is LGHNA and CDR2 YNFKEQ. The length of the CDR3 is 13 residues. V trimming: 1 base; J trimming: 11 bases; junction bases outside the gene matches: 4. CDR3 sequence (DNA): TGTGCCAGCAGCCAAGGAGGTAGCGGGGGGGAGTACTTC. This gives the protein CASSQGGSGGEYF.

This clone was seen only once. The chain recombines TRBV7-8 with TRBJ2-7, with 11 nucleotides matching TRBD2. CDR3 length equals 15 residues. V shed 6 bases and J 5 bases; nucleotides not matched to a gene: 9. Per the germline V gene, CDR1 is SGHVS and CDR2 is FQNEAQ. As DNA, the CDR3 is TGTGCCAGCAGAAGGAGCGGACTAGCGGGCAACGAGCAGTACTTC. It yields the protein CASRRSGLAGNEQYF.

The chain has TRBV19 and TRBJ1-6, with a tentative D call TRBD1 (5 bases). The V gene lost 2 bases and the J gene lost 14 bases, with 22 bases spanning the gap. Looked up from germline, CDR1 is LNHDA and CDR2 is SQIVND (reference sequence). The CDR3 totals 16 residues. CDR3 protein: CASSIKSTARPSTLHF. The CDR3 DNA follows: TGTGCCAGTAGTATAAAGTCGACAGCCCGTCCGAGTACCCTCCACTTT.

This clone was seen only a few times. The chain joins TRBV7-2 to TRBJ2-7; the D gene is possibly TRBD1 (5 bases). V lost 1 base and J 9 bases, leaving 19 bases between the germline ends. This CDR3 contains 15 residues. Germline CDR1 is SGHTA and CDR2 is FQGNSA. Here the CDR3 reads CASSLEGWAGLPQYF. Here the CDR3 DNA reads TGTGCCAGCAGCTTAGAAGGTTGGGCAGGGTTACCGCAGTACTTC.

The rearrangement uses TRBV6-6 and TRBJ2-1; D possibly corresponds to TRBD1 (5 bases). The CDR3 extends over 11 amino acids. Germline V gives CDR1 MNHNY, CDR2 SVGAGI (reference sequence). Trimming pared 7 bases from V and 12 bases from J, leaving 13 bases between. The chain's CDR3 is CASISGSGQFF. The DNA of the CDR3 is TGTGCCAGCATCTCAGGGTCAGGGCAGTTCTTC.

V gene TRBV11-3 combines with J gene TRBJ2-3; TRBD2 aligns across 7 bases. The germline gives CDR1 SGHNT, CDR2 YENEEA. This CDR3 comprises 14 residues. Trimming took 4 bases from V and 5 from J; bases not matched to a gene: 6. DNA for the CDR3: TGTGCCAGCAGCTGGGGGGGGGATTTAGATACGCAGTATTTT. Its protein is CASSWGGDLDTQYF.

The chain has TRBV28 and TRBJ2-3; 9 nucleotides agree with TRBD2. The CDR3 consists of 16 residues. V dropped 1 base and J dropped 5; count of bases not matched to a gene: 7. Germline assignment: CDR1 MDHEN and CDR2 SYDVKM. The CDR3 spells CASSLLGGGAVDTQYF. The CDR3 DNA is TGTGCCAGCAGTTTATTAGGCGGGGGGGCCGTAGATACGCAGTATTTT.

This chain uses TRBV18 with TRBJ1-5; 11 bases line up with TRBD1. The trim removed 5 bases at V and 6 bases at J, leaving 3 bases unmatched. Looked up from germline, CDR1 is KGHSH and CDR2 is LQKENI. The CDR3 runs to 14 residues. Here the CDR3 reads CASSWGQGGQPQHF. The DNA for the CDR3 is TGTGCCAGCTCATGGGGACAGGGGGGTCAGCCCCAGCATTTT.